A single T cell receptor (beta chain) is shown here with its context. As yet, its antigen is unknown. This CDR3 spans 16 amino acids. The V and J ends lost 10 bases and 0 bases respectively, with 19 bases between them. Germline lookup yields CDR1 MDHEN and CDR2 SYDVKM. Template material for amplifying TCR beta CDR3 regions consisted of RNA transcripts. The TCR CDR3 was amplified in a first-round RT-PCR using the HTBI primer set. TCRdb re-called the multiplex PCR reads through MiXCR, storing one row per CDR3 protein. The sample yields around 600,000 distinct CDR3 sequences, around 16% seen once. With duration under 3 months, ophthalmopathy was active: Clinical Activity Score at least 3, NOSPECS at least 4. The data originate from a study of T cells in Graves' hyperthyroidism and ophthalmopathy. As for the study in general: The authors collected peripheral blood at initial diagnosis, before any treatment.

Study-wide points: Separating ophthalmopathy from stable hyperthyroidism was achieved by a 13 V-J model. The model's output predicted ophthalmopathy at a median of about 6.5 months prior to onset.

Source material: blood. This chain uses TRBV28 with TRBJ1-3; D may be TRBD1 (5 bases). The clonotype comes from a woman aged 40-49 years with Graves' ophthalmopathy. Written as DNA, the CDR3 is TGTGCCACCCACAGCCCGACAGATTACTCTGGAAACACCATATATTTT. Translation: CATHSPTDYSGNTIYF.